Presented here are 16 T cell receptor beta chains from one specimen sequenced in a study of Ad26.COV2.S vaccination and SARS-CoV-2 variants. Treatment in this sample: some 20 received Ad26.COV2.S at low or high dose, single or two shots; about 5 received placebo; per-sample allocation not given. Sampling was done on day 63 after the first vaccine or placebo injection. The method was immunoSEQ multiplex PCR; TCRdb's version includes in-frame clones alone and lacks a portion of them. The sample includes about half a million clones, 70% to 90% seen only once; the top ten take 1.7%. The sequenced sample was peripheral blood, obtained in a trial of Ad26.COV2.S vaccine versus placebo. The receptors derive from a person aged 18-60 years who received the Ad26.COV2.S COVID-19 vaccine or a placebo.

The gene calls are TRBV2 and TRBJ1-1; D ambiguous. Germline V lookup: CDR1 SNHLY, CDR2 FYNNEI. The CDR3 is made up of 15 amino acids. Trimming pared 1 base from V and 0 bases from J, leaving 9 bases between. CDR3 amino acids: CASSEGVLMNTEAFF. In DNA form, the CDR3 reads TGTGCCAGCAGTGAAGGGGTTTTAATGAACACTGAAGCTTTCTTT.

V usage is TRBV9 and J usage is TRBJ2-7; the D gene is possibly TRBD2 (6 bases). V lost 4 bases and J lost 5, with 16 bases in between. CDR1 is SGDLS and CDR2 is YYNGEE in the germline V gene. The CDR3 is 14 amino acids. The CDR3 sequence is CASSQLASRDEQYF. In DNA form, the CDR3 reads TGTGCCAGCAGCCAACTAGCAAGTAGGGACGAGCAGTACTTC. The full variable domain, completed using reference TRBV9 and TRBJ2-7, is DSGVTQTPKHLITATGQRVTLRCSPRSGDLSVYWYQQSLDQGLQFLIQYYNGEERAKGNILERFSAQQFPDLHSELNLSSLELGDSALYFCASSQLASRDEQYFGPGTRLTVT.

The chain couples TRBV4-3 to TRBJ2-1; 8 bases line up with TRBD2. Germline V gene sequence: CDR1 LGHNA, CDR2 YSLEER. J was trimmed by 0 bases and V by 0 bases; bases with no gene match: 4. CDR3 length equals 17 residues. The CDR3 sequence is CASSQDGGTSSYNEQFF. Here the CDR3 DNA reads TGCGCCAGCAGCCAAGACGGTGGGACTAGCTCCTACAATGAGCAGTTCTTC.

CDR3 sequence: CASSHLSGRAKNIQYF. CDR3 sequence (DNA): TGTGCCAGCAGCCACCTTAGCGGGAGGGCAAAAAACATTCAGTACTTC. The genes are TRBV21-1 and TRBJ2-4; the D call of TRBD2 is as the table states it, not checked on the DNA. TRBV21-1 is termed a pseudogene. The CDR3 totals 16 residues.

This clone was seen a single time. Other nucleotide sequences in the sample specify the same CDR3. This chain links TRBV6-2 or TRBV6-3 with TRBJ1-5, with a weak D call TRBD1 (6 bases). The CDR3 has 15 residues. The ends were cut back, 5 bases at V and 1 base at J, with 12 bases in the middle. Germline CDR1 and CDR2: MNHEY and SVGEGT. The DNA of the CDR3 is TGTGCCAGCAGTAGTACAGGGCTCAGCAATCAGCCCCAGCATTTT. Translation gives CASSSTGLSNQPQHF.

This chain uses TRBV29-1 with TRBJ2-1; the match to TRBD2 covers 11 bases. The CDR3 has 16 residues. Trimming cost V 1 base and J 4 bases; bases outside gene matches: 6. Germline V lookup: CDR1 SQVTM, CDR2 ANQGSEA. The CDR3 reads CSVEGLAGRPYNEQFF. The DNA of the CDR3 is TGCAGCGTTGAAGGACTAGCGGGAAGGCCATACAATGAGCAGTTCTTC.

This chain uses TRBV18 with TRBJ1-3, with D unresolved. CDR1 is KGHSH, CDR2 LQKENI, per germline. This CDR3 has 15 amino acids. The germline V and J ends were trimmed by 6 bases and 0 bases, with 12 bases remaining between them. The CDR3 region is CASSDRGNSGNTIYF. The DNA of the CDR3 is TGTGCCAGCTCGGACCGAGGAAACTCTGGAAACACCATATATTTT.

This clone was found a few times. The chain employs TRBV11-3 and TRBJ1-1; D ambiguous. Germline V lookup: CDR1 SGHNT, CDR2 YENEEA. The V gene lost 4 bases and the J gene lost 2 bases, with 8 bases spanning the gap. The CDR3 contains 13 residues. The CDR3 region has the DNA TGTGCCAGCAGCTGGAGCTATAACACTGAAGCTTTCTTT. Its translation: CASSWSYNTEAFF.

The chain links TRBV28 to TRBJ1-2; tentative D call: TRBD1 (6 bases). This CDR3 is built from 17 residues. V was pared by 5 bases and J by 8 bases, with 27 bases between. Per germline, CDR1 MDHEN and CDR2 SYDVKM. CDR3 sequence: CASSGEGFGQYLEGYTF. For the CDR3, the DNA is TGTGCCAGCAGTGGGGAGGGGTTTGGACAGTACCTCGAGGGCTACACCTTC.

The chain carries TRBV11-3 and TRBJ2-7, with a weak D call TRBD1 (6 bases). Per the germline V gene, CDR1 is SGHNT and CDR2 is YENEEA. The CDR3 sequence is 16 residues long. V was trimmed by 5 bases and J by 6 bases, leaving 23 bases between them. The CDR3 loop reads CASSLESKTGCPEQYF. CDR3 coding DNA: TGTGCCAGCAGCCTCGAGTCAAAAACAGGGTGTCCCGAGCAGTACTTC. Full variable domain (outside the CDR3, taken from reference TRBV11-3 and TRBJ2-7): EAGVVQSPRYKIIEKKQPVAFWCNPISGHNTLYWYLQNLGQGPELLIRYENEEAVDDSQLPKDRFSAERLKGVDSTLKIQPAELGDSAVYLCASSLESKTGCPEQYFGPGTRLTVT.

V usage is TRBV27 and J usage is TRBJ1-5, with D unresolved. The germline V and J ends were trimmed by 2 bases and 6 bases, with 8 bases remaining between them. CDR1 is MNHEY, CDR2 SMNVEV, per germline (reference sequence). This CDR3 is 13 amino acids long. The chain's CDR3 is CASSLVGGQPQHF. The CDR3 region has the DNA TGTGCCAGCAGTTTAGTAGGTGGTCAGCCCCAGCATTTT.

The J gene is TRBJ1-4, the V gene TRBV5-5; D possibly corresponds to TRBD1 (6 bases). The length of the CDR3 is 14 residues. Trimming cost V 5 bases and J 3 bases, with 11 bases left between them. Germline assignment: CDR1 SGHKS and CDR2 YYEKEE (reference sequence). The CDR3 spells CASRQGSANEKLFF. In DNA, the CDR3 is TGTGCCAGCAGGCAGGGGTCGGCTAATGAAAAACTGTTTTTT.

This clone was observed a single time. This chain joins TRBV7-8 and TRBJ2-7; either TRBD1 or TRBD2 may fit D (5 bases each). The germline V gene encodes CDR1 SGHVS and CDR2 FQNEAQ. The CDR3 is 16 residues long. V dropped 7 bases and J dropped 2 bases, with 21 bases sitting between them. As DNA, the CDR3 is TGTGCCAGCACCGGAAGTTTCGGGACGGAAACCTACGAGCAGTACTTC. This translates into CASTGSFGTETYEQYF.

The chain is built from TRBV30 and TRBJ2-7, with TRBD1 matching 10 bases. This CDR3 comprises 11 residues. Trimming removed 8 bases from V and 5 bases from J; junction bases left unmatched: 3. From germline, CDR1 is GTSNPN and CDR2 SVGIG (reference sequence). CDR3 loop: CAGQGGHEQYF. The CDR3 DNA follows: TGTGCCGGACAGGGGGGGCACGAGCAGTACTTC.

The rearrangement links TRBV19 to TRBJ1-2, with 7 bases lining up with TRBD1. This CDR3 region has 14 residues. Germline lookup yields CDR1 LNHDA and CDR2 SQIVND (reference sequence). Losses at the gene ends were 6 bases for V and 0 bases for J; bases not matched to a gene: 4. The CDR3 DNA reads TGTGCCAGTAGACCTGACAGGGCTAACTATGGCTACACCTTC. This codes for CASRPDRANYGYTF.

V and J are TRBV4-2 and TRBJ1-2; D is undetermined. The ends were cut back, 1 base at V and 3 bases at J, with 9 bases in the middle. This CDR3 is 14 amino acids long. CDR1 is LGHNA, CDR2 YNFKEQ, per germline. The CDR3 sequence: CASSQGLGYYGYTF. CDR3 DNA sequence: TGTGCCAGCAGCCAAGGGCTCGGGTACTATGGCTACACCTTC.